Here is one T cell receptor (beta chain) with its context. This specimen comes from a study of blood T cell repertoires in COVID-19. Turning to the study itself: Collection of acute and convalescent COVID-19 samples took place in the United States, Italy and Spain.

This CDR3 has 14 amino acids. CDR1 and CDR2 (germline): SNHLY, FYNNEI. After removal of 6 bases from V and 1 base from J, the junction contained 4 bases not matched to a gene. This table comes from immunoSEQ multiplex PCR, and its TCRdb copy is limited to in-frame clones, with some not included. This sample has some 210,000 clones, with 65% to 90% found just once. Sequencing used PBMCs or T cells enriched from blood (not recorded which). This receptor was identified in a woman between 45 and 60 years old with acute COVID-19. This chain connects TRBV2 to TRBJ2-3, with 7 nucleotides matching TRBD1. The CDR3 protein is CASRRTGGTDTQYF. The DNA of the CDR3 is TGTGCCAGCAGGAGAACAGGGGGCACAGATACGCAGTATTTT.